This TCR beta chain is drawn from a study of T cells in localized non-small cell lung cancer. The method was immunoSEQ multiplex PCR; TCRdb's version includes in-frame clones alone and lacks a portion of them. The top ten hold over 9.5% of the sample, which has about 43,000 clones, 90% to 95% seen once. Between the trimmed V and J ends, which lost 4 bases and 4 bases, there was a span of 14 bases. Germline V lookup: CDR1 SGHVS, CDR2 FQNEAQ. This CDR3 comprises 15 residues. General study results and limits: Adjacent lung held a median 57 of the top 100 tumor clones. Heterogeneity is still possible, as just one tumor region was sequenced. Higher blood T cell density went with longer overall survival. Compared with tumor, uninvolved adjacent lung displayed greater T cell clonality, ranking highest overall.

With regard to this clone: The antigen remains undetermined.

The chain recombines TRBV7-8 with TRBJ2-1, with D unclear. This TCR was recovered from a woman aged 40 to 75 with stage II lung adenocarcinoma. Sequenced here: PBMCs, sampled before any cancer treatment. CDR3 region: CASSSLEAWYNEQFF. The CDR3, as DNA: TGTGCCAGCAGCTCCCTGGAAGCTTGGTACAATGAGCAGTTCTTC.